This TCR beta chain was recovered during a study of blood T cell repertoires in COVID-19. Whole-study context: Some COVID-19 samples were acute and others convalescent; all came from the United States, Italy and Spain.

Recruits, aged about 18 to 89 years, lived in 24 US areas. Participants' reported clinical history set cohort assignment. As to this clone: The same CDR3 also results from other DNA sequences found in this sample.

Trimming took off 5 bases at V and 0 bases at J, with 9 bases between the two ends. CDR3 length: 14 residues. CDR1 KGHDR and CDR2 SFDVKD come from the germline V gene. Original data processing: Reference gene primers were amplified, and this amplification served to estimate nucleated cell counts. Generated by immunoSEQ multiplex PCR, the TCRdb table keeps only in-frame clones and is missing some. V and J calls and clone size are given by that table; D and trimming were obtained from the DNA. In the table there are 150,000 to 200,000 clones, 65% to 80% of which are singletons. The chain employs TRBV24-1 and TRBJ1-2; D gene ambiguous. Sequenced material: PBMCs or T cells enriched from blood (not recorded which). This receptor was taken from a woman aged 45-59 years with acute COVID-19. The CDR3 loop is CATSGGTTNYGYTF. The CDR3, as DNA: TGTGCCACCAGTGGCGGCACCACTAACTATGGCTACACCTTC.